These T cell receptor beta chains were read from a single sample in a study of radiotherapy plus CTLA-4 blockade in lung cancer. Clones were read by immunoSEQ multiplex PCR, and TCRdb kept only the in-frame ones, dropping some. The sample records some 67,000 clones, roughly three quarters being singletons. The material sequenced was peripheral blood, taken from a patient treated with radiotherapy plus ipilimumab. These receptor sequences come from a human donor with non-small cell lung cancer whose response to radiotherapy plus ipilimumab could not be evaluated. Some clones in this sample may be carry-over from other donors' samples. Both conserved end residues are part of each CDR3. The order of the fields is J gene, V gene, CDR3 protein.

TRBJ2-3	TRBV11-2	CASTTSYTQYF
TRBJ1-1	TRBV10-3	CASGVGLNTEAFF
TRBJ1-2	TRBV18	CASSPVQGDGYTF
TRBJ2-7	TRBV28	CASRPQGFSSYEQYF
TRBJ2-1	TRBV7-9	CASSLAKNEQFF
TRBJ1-3	TRBV7-6	CASRPDFGNTIYF
TRBJ2-5	TRBV5-1	CASSLGTSPLETQYF
TRBJ1-2	TRBV19	CASSIDSHYGYTF
TRBJ1-2	TRBV5-1	CASRTGGYSPYGYTF
TRBJ1-2	TRBV4-2	CASSQVQGNNGYTF
TRBJ1-6	TRBV2	CATLNRRESNSPLHF
TRBJ2-6	TRBV4-2	CASSQGNSASGANVLTF
TRBJ2-7	TRBV28	CASSLWPSSYEQYF
TRBJ2-1	TRBV27	CASSLRLAELYNEQFF
TRBJ2-5	TRBV5-4	CASSPGQQETQYF
TRBJ1-5	TRBV19	CASSIWDREPQPQHF
TRBJ2-7	TRBV10-1	CASGFWQGNGSYEQYF
TRBJ1-2	TRBV5-6	CASSRQGTGVYGYTF
TRBJ1-4	TRBV4-2	CASSRTGGTNEKLFF
TRBJ2-7	TRBV27	CASSLLGQGIAYEQYF
TRBJ1-5	TRBV7-2	CASSPGQGSSNQPQHF
TRBJ2-7	TRBV10-1	CASSEWGGEQYF
TRBJ2-4	TRBV27	CATGTKLAKNIQYF
TRBJ2-5	TRBV7-8	CASSLGLAGGQETQYF
TRBJ1-5	TRBV4-1	CASSRHLDQPQHF
TRBJ1-5	TRBV5-6	CASSLGQGFQPQHF
TRBJ1-2	TRBV6-6	CASSRFQQGASEGYTF